This T cell receptor (beta chain) was captured by sequencing in a study of OX40 agonist ivuxolimab in advanced cancers. Study findings and constraints: Expanded clones tended on average to be more numerous among CD8+ T cells than CD4+.

Repertoires were generated with immunoSEQ multiplex PCR, while TCRdb's copy carries only in-frame clones and drops some. The sample contains about 72,000 clones, 80% to 90% of which appear only once. The CDR3 extends over 9 amino acids. Patients had blood sampled at baseline and again on cycle 4 day 1 and cycle 7 day 1. In this sample, this clone turned up a few times. The antigen remains undetermined. The input for sequencing was CD4+ or CD8+ T cells sorted from blood, taken in a trial of the OX40 agonist ivuxolimab. This clonotype was sampled from an adult with an advanced solid tumor such as melanoma, head and neck, liver or kidney cancer. The chain employs TRBV21-1 and TRBJ2-7; no DNA check was done on the table's D call, TRBD1. TRBV21-1 is labeled a pseudogene. Written as DNA, the CDR3 is TGTACTACAGGGCCGGAGGAGTACTTC. Translating gives CTTGPEEYF.